This TCR beta chain was sequenced for a study of T-cell reconstitution after alpha-beta-depleted transplantation in children. Findings of the study overall: One year after transplant, T-cell counts and diversity came mostly from newly produced T cells. Roughly two months post-transplant, alpha-beta T cells reportedly originated from several hundred graft clones that had expanded.

TCRbeta library preparation incorporated unique molecular identifiers. TCRdb ran MiXCR on the PCR reads and lists one entry per CDR3 protein. In the table there are about 230,000 distinct CDR3 sequences, roughly a tenth of which are singletons. The table lists this clonotype with many counts. Its antigen is currently unknown. The CDR3 is 15 residues long. Trimming pared 5 bases from V and 7 bases from J, leaving 18 bases between. The chain uses TRBV12-3 or TRBV12-4 and TRBJ2-1, with a tentative D call TRBD2 (5 bases). The starting material was PBMCs, obtained before TCRalphabeta/CD19-depleted stem cell transplant. The receptor comes from a child younger than two with acute myeloid leukemia, due to receive a stem cell transplant. The chain's CDR3 is CASSRRSRGINEQFF. CDR3 DNA sequence: TGTGCCAGCAGTCGCCGTTCCCGGGGAATAAATGAGCAGTTCTTC.